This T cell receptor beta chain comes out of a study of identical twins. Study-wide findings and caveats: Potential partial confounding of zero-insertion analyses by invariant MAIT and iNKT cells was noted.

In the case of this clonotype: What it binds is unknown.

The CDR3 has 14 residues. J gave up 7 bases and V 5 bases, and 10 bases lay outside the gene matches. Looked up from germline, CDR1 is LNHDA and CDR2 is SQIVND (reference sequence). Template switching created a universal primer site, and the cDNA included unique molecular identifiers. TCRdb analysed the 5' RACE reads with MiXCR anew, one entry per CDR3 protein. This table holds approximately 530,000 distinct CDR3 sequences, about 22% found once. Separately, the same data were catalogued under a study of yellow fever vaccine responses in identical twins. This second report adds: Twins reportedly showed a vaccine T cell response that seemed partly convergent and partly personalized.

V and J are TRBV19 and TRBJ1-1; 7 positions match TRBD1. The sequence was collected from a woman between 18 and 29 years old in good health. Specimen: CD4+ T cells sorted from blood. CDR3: CASSVRVGTVEAFF. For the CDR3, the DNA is TGTGCCAGTAGTGTGAGGGTTGGGACAGTTGAAGCTTTCTTT.